This T cell receptor beta chain was obtained from a study of blood T cell repertoires in COVID-19. Study-wide background: Samples came from the United States, Italy and Spain, spanning acute and convalescent COVID-19. Sources were T cells, B-cell-depleted T cells, or PBMCs; the material itself was cDNA or gDNA.

Germline loops: CDR1 SNHLY, CDR2 FYNNEI. This CDR3 has 12 amino acids. Trimming took off 10 bases at V and 1 base at J, with 10 bases between the two ends. Source study methods: Reference gene primers were amplified, and this amplification served to estimate nucleated cell counts. Using immunoSEQ multiplex PCR, the repertoire was profiled, and TCRdb retains in-frame clones only, with some absent. Clonal size and the V and J genes are those of that table, whereas D and trimming came from the DNA. The sample has about 670,000 clones, approximately 90% seen once. This receptor was obtained from a woman between 18 and 29 years old with acute or convalescent COVID-19. The V call is TRBV2, the J call TRBJ1-2, with D hard to call. Source material: peripheral blood. The CDR3, as DNA: TGTGCCACCTCCCGGGGTAACTATGGCTACACCTTC. It yields the protein CATSRGNYGYTF.